This TCR beta chain emerged from a study of beta chain features in type 1 diabetes. Study-wide background: The patient and healthy donor groups were comparable for age, gender and cell yields.

Germline V gene sequence: CDR1 SQVTM, CDR2 ANQGSEA. The CDR3 extends over 12 amino acids. V was cut by 4 bases and J by 2 bases, with 6 bases left in between. Concerning this clone itself: The antigen is unknown.

As every portion of the isolated RNA was reverse transcribed, the sequencing read expressed TCRB transcripts. Deep immunoSEQ sequencing covered naive, central memory and regulatory T cell samples. Sequenced by immunoSEQ multiplex PCR; TCRdb stores in-frame clones only, minus some. The sample carries 550,000 to 850,000 clones, roughly 13% recorded once. Overall study results and limits: The study found moderately but significantly shorter TCRB CDR3s in all four CD4+ subsets of Type 1 diabetes patients.

The chain links TRBV29-1 to TRBJ1-5; D gene uncertain. This receptor was obtained from a man younger than 35 with type 1 diabetes. Material for sequencing was naive CD4+ T cells from blood. The CDR3 DNA reads as TGCAGCGTTGGGTCCGGCAATCAGCCCCAGCATTTT. As protein: CSVGSGNQPQHF.